This entry is about one T cell receptor (beta chain). The antigen is not known. Donors, without exception, were Caucasian adults residing in Nashville, Tennessee. The germline V gene has CDR1 SEHNR and CDR2 FQNEAQ (reference sequence). Trimming removed 5 bases from V and 8 bases from J; junction bases left unmatched: 11. The CDR3 runs to 15 residues. This specimen belongs to a study of shared clonotypes between healthy human individuals. Study-level findings and limits: Naive CD4 clonotypes overlapped across a few donors at approximately 5.3%. The four-donor shared clonotypes exceeded non-shared clonotypes in generation probability, with non-shared ones scoring lower.

The protocol was immunoSEQ multiplex PCR, while the TCRdb copy is restricted to in-frame clones and leaves out a portion. This table holds roughly 2.2 million clones, 85% to 95% found once. The sample was naive CD4+ T cells from PBMCs. The subset denotes: CD45RA+ positively selected. This TCR was sampled from a man between 18 and 29 years old in good health. Some clones in this sample may be carry-over from other donors' samples. This chain links TRBV7-9 with TRBJ1-4; 7 nucleotides line up with TRBD1. The CDR3 DNA reads as TGTGCCAGCAGCGCTGTTGCCGGGACAGCAGAAAAACTGTTTTTT. Translating gives CASSAVAGTAEKLFF.